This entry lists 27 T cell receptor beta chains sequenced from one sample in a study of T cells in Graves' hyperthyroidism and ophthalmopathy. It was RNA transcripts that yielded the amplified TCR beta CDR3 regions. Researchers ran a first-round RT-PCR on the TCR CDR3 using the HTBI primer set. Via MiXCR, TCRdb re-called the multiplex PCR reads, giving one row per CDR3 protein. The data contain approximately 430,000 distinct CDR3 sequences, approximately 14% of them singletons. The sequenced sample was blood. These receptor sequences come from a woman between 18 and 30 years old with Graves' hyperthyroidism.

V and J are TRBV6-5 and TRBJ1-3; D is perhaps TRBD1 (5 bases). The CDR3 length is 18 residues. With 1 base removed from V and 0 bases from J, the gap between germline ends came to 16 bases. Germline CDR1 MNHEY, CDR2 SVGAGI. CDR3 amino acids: CASSYYTGSIDSGNTIYF. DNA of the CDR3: TGTGCCAGCAGTTACTACACAGGATCCATAGACTCTGGAAACACCATATATTTT.

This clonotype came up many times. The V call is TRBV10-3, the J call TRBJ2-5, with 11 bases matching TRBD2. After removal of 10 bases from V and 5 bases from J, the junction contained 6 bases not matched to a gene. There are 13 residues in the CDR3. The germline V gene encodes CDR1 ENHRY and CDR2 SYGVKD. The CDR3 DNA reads TGTGCCAGTAGCGGGAGGGCCGATGAGACCCAGTACTTC. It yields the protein CASSGRADETQYF.

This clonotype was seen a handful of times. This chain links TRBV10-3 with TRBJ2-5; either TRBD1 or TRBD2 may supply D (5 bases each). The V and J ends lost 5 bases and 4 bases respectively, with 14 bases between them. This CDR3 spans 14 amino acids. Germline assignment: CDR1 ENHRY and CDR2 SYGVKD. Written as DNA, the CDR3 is TGTGCCATCAGTCCAGGGACGGGATTAGAGACCCAGTACTTC. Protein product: CAISPGTGLETQYF.

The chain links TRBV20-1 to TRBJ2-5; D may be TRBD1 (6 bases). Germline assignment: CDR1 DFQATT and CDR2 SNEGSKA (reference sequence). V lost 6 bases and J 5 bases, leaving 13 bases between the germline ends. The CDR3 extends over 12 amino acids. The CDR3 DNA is TGCAGTGCGGAAGACAGGAGGGAGACCCAGTACTTC. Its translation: CSAEDRRETQYF.

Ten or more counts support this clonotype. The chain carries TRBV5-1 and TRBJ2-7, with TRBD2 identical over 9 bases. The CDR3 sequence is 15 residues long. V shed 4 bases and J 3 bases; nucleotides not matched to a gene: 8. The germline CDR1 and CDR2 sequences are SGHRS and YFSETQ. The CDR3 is CASSPRTSEFYEQYF. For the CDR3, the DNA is TGCGCCAGCAGCCCTAGGACTAGCGAGTTCTACGAGCAGTACTTC.

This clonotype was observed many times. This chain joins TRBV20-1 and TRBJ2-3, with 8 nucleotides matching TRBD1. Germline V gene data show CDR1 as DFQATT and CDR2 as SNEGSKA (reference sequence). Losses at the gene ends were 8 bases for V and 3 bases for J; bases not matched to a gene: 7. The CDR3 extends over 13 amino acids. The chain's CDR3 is CSPTGDRTDTQYF. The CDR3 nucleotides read TGCAGTCCGACAGGGGATCGGACAGATACGCAGTATTTT.

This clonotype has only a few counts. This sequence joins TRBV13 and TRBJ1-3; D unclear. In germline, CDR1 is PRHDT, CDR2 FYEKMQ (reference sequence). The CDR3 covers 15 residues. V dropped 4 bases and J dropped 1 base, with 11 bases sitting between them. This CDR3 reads CASSSTGESGNTIYF. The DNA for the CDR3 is TGTGCCAGCAGCTCGACGGGCGAGTCTGGAAACACCATATATTTT.

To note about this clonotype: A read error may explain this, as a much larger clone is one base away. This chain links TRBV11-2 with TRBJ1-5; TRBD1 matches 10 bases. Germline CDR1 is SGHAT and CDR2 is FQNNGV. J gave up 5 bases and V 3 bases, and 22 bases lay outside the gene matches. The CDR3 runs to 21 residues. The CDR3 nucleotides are TGTGCCAGCAGCTTTCTGTCCCCTCTGGACAGGGGGAGGGAAGTCGATCAGCCCCAGCATTTT. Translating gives CASSFLSPLDRGREVDQPQHF.

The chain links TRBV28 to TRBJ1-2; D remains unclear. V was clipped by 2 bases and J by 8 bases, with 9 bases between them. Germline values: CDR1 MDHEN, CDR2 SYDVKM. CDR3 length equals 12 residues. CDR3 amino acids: CASSLPNQGYTF. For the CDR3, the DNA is TGTGCCAGCAGTTTACCTAATCAGGGCTACACCTTC.

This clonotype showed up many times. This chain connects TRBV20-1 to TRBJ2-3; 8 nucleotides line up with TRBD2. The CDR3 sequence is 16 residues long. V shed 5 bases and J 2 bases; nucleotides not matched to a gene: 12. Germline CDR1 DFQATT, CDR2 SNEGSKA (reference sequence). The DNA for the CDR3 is TGCAGTGCTCGGTTCGTACGGGGGGGCTTCACAGATACGCAGTATTTT. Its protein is CSARFVRGGFTDTQYF.

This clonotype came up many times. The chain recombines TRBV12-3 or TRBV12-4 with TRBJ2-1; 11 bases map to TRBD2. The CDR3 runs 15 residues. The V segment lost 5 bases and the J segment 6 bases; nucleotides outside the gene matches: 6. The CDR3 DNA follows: TGTGCCAGCAGTCGCTCGGGACTAGCGGCCAATGAGCAGTTCTTC. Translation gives CASSRSGLAANEQFF.

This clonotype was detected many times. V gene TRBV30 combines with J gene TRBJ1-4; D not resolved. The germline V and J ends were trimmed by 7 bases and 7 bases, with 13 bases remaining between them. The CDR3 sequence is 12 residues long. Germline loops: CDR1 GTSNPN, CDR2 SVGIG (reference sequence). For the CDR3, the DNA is TGTGCCTTAAGAAAGGGTGGTGAAAAACTGTTTTTT. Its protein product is CALRKGGEKLFF.

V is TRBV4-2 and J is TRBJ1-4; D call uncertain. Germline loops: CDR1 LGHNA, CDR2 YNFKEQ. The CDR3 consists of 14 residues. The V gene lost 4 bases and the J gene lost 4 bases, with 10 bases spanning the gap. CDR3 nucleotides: TGTGCCAGCAGCCCGCCTGAGGATAATGAAAAACTGTTTTTT. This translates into CASSPPEDNEKLFF.

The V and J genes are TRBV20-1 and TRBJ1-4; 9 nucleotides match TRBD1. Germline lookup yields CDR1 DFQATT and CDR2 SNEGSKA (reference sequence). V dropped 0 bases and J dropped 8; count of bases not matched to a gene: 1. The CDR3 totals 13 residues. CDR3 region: CSARDTGGEKLFF. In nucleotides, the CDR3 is TGCAGTGCTAGAGATACAGGGGGCGAAAAACTGTTTTTT.

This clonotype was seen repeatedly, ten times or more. The CDR3 region has the DNA TGCGCCAGCAGCAGGGGACTAGCGGGGGTTAGTGAGCAGTTCTTC. Its protein product is CASSRGLAGVSEQFF. The rearrangement joins TRBV5-1 to TRBJ2-1, with 14 nucleotides matching TRBD2. The CDR3 totals 15 residues. The germline V gene has CDR1 SGHRS and CDR2 YFSETQ. V lost 4 bases, J lost 9 bases, and 6 bases stayed unmatched.

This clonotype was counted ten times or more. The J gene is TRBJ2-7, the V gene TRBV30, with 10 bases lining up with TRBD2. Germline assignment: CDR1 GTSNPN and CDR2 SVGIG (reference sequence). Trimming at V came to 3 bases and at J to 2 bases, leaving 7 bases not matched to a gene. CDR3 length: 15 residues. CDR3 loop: CAWSPGTSAAYEQYF. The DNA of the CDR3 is TGTGCCTGGAGCCCCGGGACTAGCGCCGCCTACGAGCAGTACTTC.

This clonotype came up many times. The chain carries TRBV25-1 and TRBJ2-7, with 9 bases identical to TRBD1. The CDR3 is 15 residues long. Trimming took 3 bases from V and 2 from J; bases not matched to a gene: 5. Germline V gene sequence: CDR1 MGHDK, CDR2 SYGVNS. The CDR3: CASSDPGQGPYEQYF. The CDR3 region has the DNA TGTGCCAGCAGTGACCCGGGACAGGGCCCCTACGAGCAGTACTTC.

CDR3: CASSPQTEGTQYF. CDR3 DNA: TGTGCCAGCTCACCTCAAACTGAGGGGACGCAGTATTTT. The chain joins TRBV18 to TRBJ2-3; either TRBD1 or TRBD2 may supply D (5 bases each). V dropped 3 bases and J dropped 9 bases, with 13 bases sitting between them. This CDR3 comprises 13 residues. The germline V gene encodes CDR1 KGHSH and CDR2 LQKENI.

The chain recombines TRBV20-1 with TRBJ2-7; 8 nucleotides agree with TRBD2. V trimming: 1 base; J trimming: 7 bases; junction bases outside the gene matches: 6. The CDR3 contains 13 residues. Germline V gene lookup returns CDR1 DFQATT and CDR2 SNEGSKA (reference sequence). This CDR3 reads CSARAGGTGEQYF. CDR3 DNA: TGCAGTGCTAGAGCGGGGGGGACGGGAGAGCAGTACTTC.

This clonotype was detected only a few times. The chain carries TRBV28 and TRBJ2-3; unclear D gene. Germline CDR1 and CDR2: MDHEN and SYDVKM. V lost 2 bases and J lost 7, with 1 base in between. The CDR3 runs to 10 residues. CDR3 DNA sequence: TGTGCCAGCAGTTTAAATACGCAGTATTTT. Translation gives CASSLNTQYF.

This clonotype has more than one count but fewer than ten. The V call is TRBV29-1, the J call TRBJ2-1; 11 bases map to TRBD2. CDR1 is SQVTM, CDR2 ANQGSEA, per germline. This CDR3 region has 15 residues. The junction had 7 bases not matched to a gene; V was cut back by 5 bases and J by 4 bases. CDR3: CSVTPGLAVYNEQFF. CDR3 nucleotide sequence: TGCAGCGTTACGCCGGGACTAGCGGTATACAATGAGCAGTTCTTC.

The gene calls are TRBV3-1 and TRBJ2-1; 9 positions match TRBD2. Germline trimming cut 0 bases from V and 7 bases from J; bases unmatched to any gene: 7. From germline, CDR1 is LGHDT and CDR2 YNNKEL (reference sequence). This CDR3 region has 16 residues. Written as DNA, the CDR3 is TGTGCCAGCAGCCAAGAAGGTAGCGGGAGTGGTAATGAGCAGTTCTTC. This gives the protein CASSQEGSGSGNEQFF.

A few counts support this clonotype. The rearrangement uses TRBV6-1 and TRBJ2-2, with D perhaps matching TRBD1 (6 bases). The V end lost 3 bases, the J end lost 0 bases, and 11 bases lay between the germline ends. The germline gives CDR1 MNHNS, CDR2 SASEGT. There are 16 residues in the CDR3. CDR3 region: CASSEVRGANTGELFF. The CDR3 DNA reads TGTGCCAGCAGTGAGGTCAGGGGCGCGAACACCGGGGAGCTGTTTTTT.

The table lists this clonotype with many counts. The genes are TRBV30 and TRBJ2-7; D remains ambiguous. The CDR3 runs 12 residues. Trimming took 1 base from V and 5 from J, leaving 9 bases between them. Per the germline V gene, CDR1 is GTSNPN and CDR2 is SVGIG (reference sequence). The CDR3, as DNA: TGTGCCTGGAGTGCAACTGGGGACGAGCAGTACTTC. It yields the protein CAWSATGDEQYF.

As DNA, the CDR3 is TGTGCCAGCAGCCCAACAAGACAGGGGGGTGTGTATGGCTACACCTTC. As protein: CASSPTRQGGVYGYTF. This chain joins TRBV27 and TRBJ1-2; 9 bases line up with TRBD1. This CDR3 has 16 amino acids. Germline V gene sequence: CDR1 MNHEY, CDR2 SMNVEV (reference sequence). V lost 6 bases and J lost 5; bases outside the gene matches: 13.

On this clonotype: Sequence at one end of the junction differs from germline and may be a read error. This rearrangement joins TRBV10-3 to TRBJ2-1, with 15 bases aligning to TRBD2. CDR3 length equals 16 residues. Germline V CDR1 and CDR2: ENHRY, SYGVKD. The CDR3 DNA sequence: TGTGCCATCAGGAACGGACTAGCGGGAGGGCCGGGGGAGCAGTGCTTC. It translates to CAIRNGLAGGPGEQCF.

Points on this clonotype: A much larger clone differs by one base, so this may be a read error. CDR3 protein: CASSQTTGELFF. In nucleotides, the CDR3 is TGTGCCAGCAGCCAGACAACCGGGGAGCTGTTTTTT. The rearrangement links TRBV16 to TRBJ2-2; D is ambiguous. Trimming removed 3 bases from V and 5 bases from J, with 4 bases in between. This CDR3 has 12 amino acids. The germline gives CDR1 KGHSY, CDR2 FQNENV.